Sequencing of this T cell receptor beta chain was carried out in a study of blood T cell repertoires in COVID-19. As for the study in general: Samples of COVID-19 (acute and convalescent) were obtained from the United States, Italy and Spain. T cells, B-cell-depleted T cells, or PBMCs provided the cDNA or gDNA that served as material.

The germline CDR1 and CDR2 sequences are LGHDT and YNNKEL (reference sequence). V shed 2 bases and J shed 7 bases, with 12 bases lying between them. The CDR3 runs 14 residues. The protocol was immunoSEQ multiplex PCR, while the TCRdb copy is restricted to in-frame clones and leaves out a portion. The sample includes approximately 230,000 clones, approximately 86% of them seen just once. This clone was recorded only once. This clonotype was obtained from a man at least 80 years old with acute or convalescent COVID-19. V usage is TRBV3-1 (or the pseudogene TRBV3-2) and J usage is TRBJ2-1; D gene ambiguous. The sample taken for sequencing was peripheral blood. CDR3 DNA sequence: TGTGCCAGCAGCCAACCCCCAGGTTATAATGAGCAGTTCTTC. This sequence encodes CASSQPPGYNEQFF.